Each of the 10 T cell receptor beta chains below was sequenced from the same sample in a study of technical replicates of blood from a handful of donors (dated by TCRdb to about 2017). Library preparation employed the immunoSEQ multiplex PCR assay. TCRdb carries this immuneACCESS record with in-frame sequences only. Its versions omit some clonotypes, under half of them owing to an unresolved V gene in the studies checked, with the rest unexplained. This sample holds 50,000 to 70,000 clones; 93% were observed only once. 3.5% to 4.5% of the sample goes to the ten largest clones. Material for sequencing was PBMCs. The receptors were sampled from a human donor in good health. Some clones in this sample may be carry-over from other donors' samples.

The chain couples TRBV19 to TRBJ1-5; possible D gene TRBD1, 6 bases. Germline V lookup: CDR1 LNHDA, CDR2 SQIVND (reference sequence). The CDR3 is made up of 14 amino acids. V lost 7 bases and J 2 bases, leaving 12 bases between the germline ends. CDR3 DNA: TGTGCCAGTAAAAACAGGGTGGGCAATCAGCCCCAGCATTTT. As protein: CASKNRVGNQPQHF. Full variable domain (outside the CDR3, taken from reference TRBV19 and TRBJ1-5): DGGITQSPKYLFRKEGQNVTLSCEQNLNHDAMYWYRQDPGQGLRLIYYSQIVNDFQKGDIAEGYSVSREKKESFPLTVTSAQKNPTAFYLCASKNRVGNQPQHFGDGTRLSIL.

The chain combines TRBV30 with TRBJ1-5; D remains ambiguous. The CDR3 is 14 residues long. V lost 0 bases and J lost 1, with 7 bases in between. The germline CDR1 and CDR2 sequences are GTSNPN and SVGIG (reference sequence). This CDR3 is CAWSVGVSNQPQHF. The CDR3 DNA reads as TGTGCCTGGAGTGTCGGAGTAAGCAATCAGCCCCAGCATTTT.

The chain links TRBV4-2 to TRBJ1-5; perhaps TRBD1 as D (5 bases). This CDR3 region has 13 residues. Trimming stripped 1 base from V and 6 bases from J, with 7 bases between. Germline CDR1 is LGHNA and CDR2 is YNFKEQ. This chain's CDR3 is CASSQGGGQPQHF. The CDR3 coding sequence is TGTGCCAGCAGCCAAGGGGGGGGTCAGCCCCAGCATTTT.

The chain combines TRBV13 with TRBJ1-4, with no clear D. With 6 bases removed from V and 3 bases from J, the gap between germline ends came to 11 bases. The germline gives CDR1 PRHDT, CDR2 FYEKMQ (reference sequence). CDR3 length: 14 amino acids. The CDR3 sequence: CASRRRVPNEKLFF. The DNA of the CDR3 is TGTGCCAGCAGACGGCGGGTTCCTAATGAAAAACTGTTTTTT.

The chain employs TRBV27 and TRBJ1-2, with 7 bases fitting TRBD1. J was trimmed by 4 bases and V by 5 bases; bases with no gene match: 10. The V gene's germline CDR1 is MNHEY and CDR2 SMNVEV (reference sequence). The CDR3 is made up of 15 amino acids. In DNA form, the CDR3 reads TGTGCCAGCAGTCCAGGGGGAGGACCCCTCTATGGCTACACCTTC. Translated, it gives CASSPGGGPLYGYTF.

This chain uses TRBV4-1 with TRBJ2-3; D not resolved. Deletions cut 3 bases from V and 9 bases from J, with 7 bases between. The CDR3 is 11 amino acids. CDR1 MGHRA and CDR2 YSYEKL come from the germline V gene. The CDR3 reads CASSQTGTQYF. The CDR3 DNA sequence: TGCGCCAGCAGCCAGACCGGGACGCAGTATTTT.

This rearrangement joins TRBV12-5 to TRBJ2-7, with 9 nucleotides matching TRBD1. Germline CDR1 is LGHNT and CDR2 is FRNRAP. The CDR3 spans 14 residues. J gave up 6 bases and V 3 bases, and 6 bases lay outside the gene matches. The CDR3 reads CASGLGTGIAEQYF. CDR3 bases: TGTGCTAGTGGTTTAGGGACAGGGATCGCCGAGCAGTACTTC. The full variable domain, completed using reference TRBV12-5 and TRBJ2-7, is DARVTQTPRHKVTEMGQEVTMRCQPILGHNTVFWYRQTMMQGLELLAYFRNRAPLDDSGMPKDRFSAEMPDATLATLKIQPSEPRDSAVYFCASGLGTGIAEQYFGPGTRLTVT.

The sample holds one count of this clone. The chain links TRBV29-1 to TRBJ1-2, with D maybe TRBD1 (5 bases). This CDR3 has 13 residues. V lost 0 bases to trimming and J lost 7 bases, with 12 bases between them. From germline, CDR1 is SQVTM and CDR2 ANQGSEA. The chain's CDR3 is CSVEEVMGPGYTF. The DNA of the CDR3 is TGCAGCGTTGAAGAGGTGATGGGGCCTGGCTACACCTTC.

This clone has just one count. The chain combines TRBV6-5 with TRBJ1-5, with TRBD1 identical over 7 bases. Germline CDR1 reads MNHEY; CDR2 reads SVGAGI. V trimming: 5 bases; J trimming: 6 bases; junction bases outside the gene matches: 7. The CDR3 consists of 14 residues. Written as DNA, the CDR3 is TGTGCCAGCAGTACGGAAGGGGGCGTTCAGCCCCAGCATTTT. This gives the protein CASSTEGGVQPQHF.

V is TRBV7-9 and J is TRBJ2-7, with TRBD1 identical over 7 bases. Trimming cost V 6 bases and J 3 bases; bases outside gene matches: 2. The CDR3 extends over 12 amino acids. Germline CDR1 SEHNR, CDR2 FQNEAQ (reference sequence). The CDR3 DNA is TGTGCCAGCAGGGACAGGCACTACGAGCAGTACTTC. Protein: CASRDRHYEQYF.